This TCR beta chain was obtained from a study of blood T cell repertoires in COVID-19. Study at large: Samples representing acute and convalescent COVID-19 were sourced from the United States, Italy and Spain. From T cells, B-cell-depleted T cells, or PBMCs came the material, which was cDNA or gDNA.

Original methodology: Amplification from reference gene primers served as the basis for estimated nucleated cell counts. Profiling relied on immunoSEQ multiplex PCR, and the TCRdb table lists in-frame clones only, not all of them. V and J calls and clone size follow that table, whereas D and trimming were derived from the DNA. Among some 450,000 clones, 85% to 90% were seen once, and the ten largest hold roughly 0.76%. Per the germline V gene, CDR1 is SNHLY and CDR2 is FYNNEI. Deletions cut 4 bases from V and 0 bases from J, with 13 bases between. This CDR3 contains 15 residues. This clone is a singleton in its sample. Enrolment of Seattle patients took place during active infection, and they were followed longitudinally.

The chain joins TRBV2 to TRBJ2-7, with TRBD1 as a possible D gene (6 bases). Sequencing input: peripheral blood. The TCR originated in a man aged 18 to 35 with COVID-19, enrolled during active disease. CDR3: CASSVASGASYEQYF. Written as DNA, the CDR3 is TGTGCCAGCAGTGTGGCGTCAGGGGCCTCCTACGAGCAGTACTTC.